One and the same sample provided the 16 T cell receptor beta chains below, sequenced in a study of blood T cell repertoires in COVID-19. Measured with immunoSEQ multiplex PCR; TCRdb has only the in-frame clones, and not every one. Among around 210,000 clones listed, just over 85% were seen once. Sequenced material: peripheral blood. The receptors come from a man aged 18 to 29 with active or convalescent COVID-19.

The chain links TRBV7-2 to TRBJ2-1, with D perhaps TRBD2 (6 bases). Per the germline V gene, CDR1 is SGHTA and CDR2 is FQGNSA. The CDR3 runs to 13 residues. V was cut by 1 base and J by 9 bases, with 10 bases left in between. As DNA, the CDR3 is TGTGCCAGCAGCTTAGGACTAGAAGGTGAGCAGTTCTTC. Translation gives CASSLGLEGEQFF.

V usage is TRBV6-5 and J usage is TRBJ2-7, with D tentatively TRBD2 (5 bases). V was cut by 8 bases and J by 2 bases, with 16 bases left in between. The CDR3 length is 14 residues. The germline gives CDR1 MNHEY, CDR2 SVGAGI. CDR3 sequence reads: CASGFGVRPYEQYF. In nucleotides, the CDR3 is TGTGCCAGCGGTTTCGGGGTCCGTCCCTACGAGCAGTACTTC.

The chain combines TRBV28 with TRBJ1-2; D not resolved. V was clipped by 6 bases and J by 7 bases, with 15 bases between them. This CDR3 is built from 13 residues. Germline V gene sequence: CDR1 MDHEN, CDR2 SYDVKM. The CDR3 loop is CASSFSTRGGYTF. The CDR3 DNA is TGTGCCAGCAGCTTCTCGACTCGGGGTGGCTACACCTTC.

The chain couples TRBV28 to TRBJ2-7; a weak D match, TRBD2 (5 bases). Germline V lookup: CDR1 MDHEN, CDR2 SYDVKM. This CDR3 comprises 12 residues. The V gene lost 6 bases and the J gene lost 3 bases, with 9 bases spanning the gap. This CDR3 reads CASRRADYEQYF. The CDR3, as DNA: TGTGCCAGCAGGAGGGCTGACTACGAGCAGTACTTC. Full variable domain (outside the CDR3, taken from reference TRBV28 and TRBJ2-7): DVKVTQSSRYLVKRTGEKVFLECVQDMDHENMFWYRQDPGLGLRLIYFSYDVKMKEKGDIPEGYSVSREKKERFSLILESASTNQTSMYLCASRRADYEQYFGPGTRLTVT.

The CDR3 coding sequence is TGTGCCAGCGGTCCGGGACAGGGCACAGATACGCAGTATTTT. It codes for CASGPGQGTDTQYF. The rearrangement joins TRBV11-3 to TRBJ2-3; 8 positions match TRBD1. CDR3 length equals 14 residues. The junction had 5 bases not matched to a gene; V was cut back by 8 bases and J by 1 base. CDR1 SGHNT and CDR2 YENEEA come from the germline V gene.

The chain couples TRBV11-2 to TRBJ2-7; 16 nucleotides agree with TRBD2. From germline, CDR1 is SGHAT and CDR2 FQNNGV. Germline trimming cut 5 bases from V and 7 bases from J; bases unmatched to any gene: 17. This CDR3 spans 19 amino acids. Here the CDR3 DNA reads TGTGCCAGCAGCACCACACCGAAGGGACTAGCGGGAGGGGTTGGAGAGCAGTACTTC. Translation gives CASSTTPKGLAGGVGEQYF.

The chain couples TRBV27 to TRBJ1-1; 9 positions match TRBD1. After removal of 3 bases from V and 5 bases from J, the junction contained 7 bases not matched to a gene. Germline V gene lookup returns CDR1 MNHEY and CDR2 SMNVEV (reference sequence). CDR3 length equals 15 residues. The CDR3 nucleotides read TGTGCCAGCAGTTTGTGGGGACAGGGTGGGACTGAAGCTTTCTTT. Its translation: CASSLWGQGGTEAFF.

This chain connects TRBV6-4 to TRBJ2-1; 13 bases are a match to TRBD2. The CDR3 runs 15 residues. The V segment lost 4 bases and the J segment 8 bases; nucleotides outside the gene matches: 5. The germline V gene has CDR1 MRHNA and CDR2 SNTAGT. The chain's CDR3 is CASSGGTSGTDEQFF. Here the CDR3 DNA reads TGTGCCAGCAGTGGCGGGACTAGCGGGACCGATGAGCAGTTCTTC.

J is TRBJ1-2 and V is TRBV7-8, with D unclear. Germline CDR1 SGHVS, CDR2 FQNEAQ. V lost 1 base and J 0 bases, leaving 6 bases between the germline ends. The CDR3 is made up of 14 amino acids. CDR3: CASSLGVANYGYTF. CDR3 in DNA: TGTGCCAGCAGCTTAGGAGTAGCTAACTATGGCTACACCTTC.

J is TRBJ2-1 and V is TRBV6-5; no reliable D call. V gave up 0 bases and J gave up 5 bases, with 8 bases separating them. The CDR3 totals 14 residues. Germline CDR1 MNHEY, CDR2 SVGAGI. CDR3 in DNA: TGTGCCAGCAGTTACTCGATACTAAACAATGAGCAGTTCTTC. Translated, it gives CASSYSILNNEQFF.

The V call is TRBV5-6, the J call TRBJ1-4; no clear D gene. The CDR3 has 12 residues. Trimming removed 0 bases from V and 11 bases from J, with 8 bases in between. The germline gives CDR1 SGHDT, CDR2 YYEEEE. The CDR3 here is CASSLGGIKLFF. CDR3 nucleotides: TGTGCCAGCAGCTTGGGCGGGATTAAACTGTTTTTT.

The chain has TRBV9 and TRBJ2-1; 7 positions agree with TRBD1. Germline V gene data show CDR1 as SGDLS and CDR2 as YYNGEE. The ends lost 4 bases at V and 15 bases at J; junction bases unmatched: 13. The CDR3 has 13 amino acids. CDR3 amino acids: CASSTKSWDSLFF. CDR3 coding DNA: TGTGCCAGCAGCACCAAAAGCTGGGACAGTCTGTTCTTC.

The gene calls are TRBV7-2 and TRBJ2-2; the D gene is possibly TRBD2 (5 bases). The CDR3 has 14 amino acids. From germline, CDR1 is SGHTA and CDR2 FQGNSA. V was cut by 1 base and J by 3 bases, with 6 bases left in between. CDR3 protein: CASSLGLYTGELFF. The CDR3 nucleotides are TGTGCCAGCAGCTTAGGACTATACACCGGGGAGCTGTTTTTT.

The chain uses TRBV3-1 (or the pseudogene TRBV3-2) and TRBJ1-5; tentatively, D is TRBD1 (6 bases). CDR1 and CDR2 (germline): LGHDT, YNNKEL (reference sequence). The CDR3 runs 12 residues. V was shortened by 3 bases and J by 9 bases, with 9 bases between the two germline ends. This chain's CDR3 is CASSQETGPQHF. Written as DNA, the CDR3 is TGTGCCAGCAGCCAGGAGACAGGGCCCCAGCATTTT.

This sequence joins TRBV19 and TRBJ1-5; D may be TRBD1 (6 bases). The CDR3 totals 17 residues. Trimming removed 3 bases from V and 6 bases from J, with 21 bases in between. Germline V gene data show CDR1 as LNHDA and CDR2 as SQIVND (reference sequence). The CDR3 coding sequence is TGTGCCAGTAGTATGGGTCAGGGGCGGGTAGTTGGTCAGCCCCAGCATTTT. It specifies CASSMGQGRVVGQPQHF.

This chain links TRBV7-9 with TRBJ2-5, with 8 bases lining up with TRBD1. The V segment lost 5 bases and the J segment 1 base; nucleotides outside the gene matches: 6. The CDR3 loop spans 15 amino acids. From germline, CDR1 is SEHNR and CDR2 FQNEAQ (reference sequence). The CDR3, as DNA: TGTGCCAGCAGCCGTCAGACAGGGGTCCAAGAGACCCAGTACTTC. Amino acids: CASSRQTGVQETQYF.